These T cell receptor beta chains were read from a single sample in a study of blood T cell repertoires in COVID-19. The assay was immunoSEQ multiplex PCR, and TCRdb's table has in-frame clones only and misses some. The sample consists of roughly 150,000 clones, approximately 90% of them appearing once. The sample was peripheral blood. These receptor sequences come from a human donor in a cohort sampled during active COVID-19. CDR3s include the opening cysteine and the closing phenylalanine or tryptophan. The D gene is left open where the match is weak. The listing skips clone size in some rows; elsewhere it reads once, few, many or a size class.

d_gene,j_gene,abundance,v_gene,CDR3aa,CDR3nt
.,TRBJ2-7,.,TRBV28,CASKATYEQYF,TGTGCCAGCAAAGCTACTTACGAGCAGTACTTC
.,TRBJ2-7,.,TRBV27,CASSLLAFCQYF,TGTGCCAGCAGTTTGCTAGCGTTCTGCCAGTACTTC
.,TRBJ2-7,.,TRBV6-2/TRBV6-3,CASSRPGIYEQYF,TGTGCCAGCAGTCGTCCAGGGATCTACGAGCAGTACTTC
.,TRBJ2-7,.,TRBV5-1,CASSSDLAEQQYF,TGCGCCAGCAGCTCGGATTTAGCTGAACAGCAGTACTTC
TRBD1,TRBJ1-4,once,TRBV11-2,CASSQTGGEEKLFF,TGTGCCAGCAGCCAGACAGGGGGAGAAGAAAAACTGTTTTTT
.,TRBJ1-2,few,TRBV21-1,CASSKRSRGFMYGYTF,TGTGCCAGCAGCAAAAGGTCCAGGGGGTTCATGTATGGCTACACCTTC
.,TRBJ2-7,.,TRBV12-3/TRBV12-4,CASSLRDEQYF,TGTGCCAGCAGTTTACGGGACGAGCAGTACTTC
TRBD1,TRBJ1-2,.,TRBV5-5,CASSLAPNWFRGANYGYTF,TGTGCCAGCAGCTTGGCCCCGAACTGGTTCAGGGGGGCAAACTATGGCTACACCTTC
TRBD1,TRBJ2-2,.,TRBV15,CATSPHRDRVTHNTGELFF,TGTGCCACCAGCCCACACCGGGACAGGGTGACACATAACACCGGGGAGCTGTTTTTT
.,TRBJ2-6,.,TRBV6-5,CASGTSTSGANVLTF,TGTGCCAGCGGGACATCGACCTCTGGGGCCAACGTCCTGACTTTC
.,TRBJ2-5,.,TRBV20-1,CSASPNIAETQYF,TGCAGTGCTAGTCCCAACATAGCGGAGACCCAGTACTTC
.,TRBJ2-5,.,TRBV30,CAWSVARAHQETQYF,TGTGCCTGGAGTGTCGCCAGGGCCCACCAAGAGACCCAGTACTTC